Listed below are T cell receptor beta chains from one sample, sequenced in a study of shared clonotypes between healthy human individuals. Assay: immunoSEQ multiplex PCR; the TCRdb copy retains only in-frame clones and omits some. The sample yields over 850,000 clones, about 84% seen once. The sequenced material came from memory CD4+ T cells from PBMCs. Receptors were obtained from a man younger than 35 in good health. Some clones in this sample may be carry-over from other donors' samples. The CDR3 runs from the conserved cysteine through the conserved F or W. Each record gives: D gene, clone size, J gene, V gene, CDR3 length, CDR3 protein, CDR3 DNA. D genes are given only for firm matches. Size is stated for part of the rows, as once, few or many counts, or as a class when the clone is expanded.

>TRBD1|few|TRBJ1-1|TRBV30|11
CAWSDRERAFF
TGTGCCTGGAGCGACAGGGAGAGGGCTTTCTTT
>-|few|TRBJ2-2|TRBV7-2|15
CASALGTHYTGELFF
TGTGCTAGCGCACTCGGGACGCACTACACCGGGGAGCTGTTTTTT
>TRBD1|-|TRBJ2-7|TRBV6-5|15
CASSPTGQGLVEQYF
TGTGCCAGCAGCCCTACGGGACAGGGGCTGGTCGAGCAGTACTTC
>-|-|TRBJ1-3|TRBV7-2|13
CATTGFAGNTIYF
TGTGCCACCACAGGGTTCGCTGGAAACACCATATATTTT
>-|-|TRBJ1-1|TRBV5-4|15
CASSLSRWGDTEAFF
TGTGCCAGCAGCCTGTCGAGGTGGGGGGACACTGAAGCTTTCTTT
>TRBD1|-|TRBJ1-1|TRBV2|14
CASSRQGGNTEAFF
TGTGCCAGCAGCCGACAGGGCGGGAACACTGAAGCTTTCTTT
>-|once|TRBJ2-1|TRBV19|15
CASSRTGTRVNEQFF
TGTGCCAGTAGCCGGACCGGGACTCGTGTCAATGAGCAGTTCTTC
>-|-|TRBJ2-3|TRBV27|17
CASSLYGRDPSTDTQYF
TGTGCCAGCAGTTTATACGGACGGGACCCTAGCACAGATACGCAGTATTTT
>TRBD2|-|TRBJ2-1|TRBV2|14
CASKGSSGRDEQFF
TGTGCCAGCAAGGGATCTAGCGGGAGGGATGAGCAGTTCTTC
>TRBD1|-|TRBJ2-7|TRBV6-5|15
CASSPEQTGGYEQYF
TGTGCCAGCAGTCCCGAACAGACAGGGGGCTACGAGCAGTACTTC
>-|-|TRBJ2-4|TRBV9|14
CASSTGQNKNIQYF
TGTGCCAGCAGCACCGGACAGAACAAAAACATTCAGTACTTC
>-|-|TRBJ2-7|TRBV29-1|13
CSVGTGRASEQYF
TGCAGCGTTGGGACAGGGAGGGCTAGCGAGCAGTACTTC
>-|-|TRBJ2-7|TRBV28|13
CASTAAGPLEQYF
TGTGCCAGCACCGCGGCAGGACCCCTCGAGCAGTACTTC
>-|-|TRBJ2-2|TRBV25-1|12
CASRGNTGELFF
TGTGCCAGCAGGGGGAACACCGGGGAGCTGTTTTTT
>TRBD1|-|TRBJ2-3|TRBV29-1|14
CSVEDRGRTDTQYF
TGCAGCGTAGAAGACAGGGGACGCACAGATACGCAGTATTTT
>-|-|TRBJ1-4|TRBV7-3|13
CASSSQGGEKLFF
TGTGCCAGCAGCTCCCAGGGCGGTGAAAAACTGTTTTTT
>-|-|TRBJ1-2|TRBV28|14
CASRGRGTGYGYTF
TGTGCCAGCAGGGGCAGGGGTACGGGCTATGGCTACACCTTC
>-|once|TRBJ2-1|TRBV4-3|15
CASSQWAPSYNEQFF
TGCGCCAGCAGCCAATGGGCCCCTTCCTACAATGAGCAGTTCTTC
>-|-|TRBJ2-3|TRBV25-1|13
CASSDGRGDTQYF
TGTGCCAGCAGTGACGGACGAGGAGATACGCAGTATTTT
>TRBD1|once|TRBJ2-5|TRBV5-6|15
CASSGGTGGQETQYF
TGTGCCAGCAGCGGAGGGACAGGGGGTCAAGAGACCCAGTACTTC
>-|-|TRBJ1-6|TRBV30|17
CAWSVGGWGPGLSPLHF
TGTGCCTGGAGTGTCGGGGGGTGGGGACCGGGACTTTCACCCCTCCACTTT
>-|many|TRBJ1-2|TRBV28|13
CASSFSGAGGYTF
TGTGCCAGCAGTTTTTCGGGGGCTGGGGGCTACACCTTC
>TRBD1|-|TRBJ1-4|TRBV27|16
CASSPRAGTGSEKLFF
TGTGCCAGCAGTCCAAGGGCGGGGACAGGTAGTGAAAAACTGTTTTTT
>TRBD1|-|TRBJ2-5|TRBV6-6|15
CASSYRRQGQETQYF
TGTGCCAGCAGCTACCGGCGACAGGGGCAAGAGACCCAGTACTTC
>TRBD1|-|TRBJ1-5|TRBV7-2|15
CASSSTGTGNQPQHF
TGTGCCAGCAGCTCAACCGGGACAGGGAATCAGCCCCAGCATTTT
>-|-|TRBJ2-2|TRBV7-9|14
CASSLLGFAGELFF
TGTGCCAGCAGCTTACTGGGGTTCGCCGGGGAGCTGTTTTTT
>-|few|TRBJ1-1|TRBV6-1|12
CASRTRGTEAFF
TGTGCCAGCAGGACCCGCGGCACTGAAGCTTTCTTT
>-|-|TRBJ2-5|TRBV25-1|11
CASSDSETQYF
TGTGCCAGCAGTGACTCGGAGACCCAGTACTTC
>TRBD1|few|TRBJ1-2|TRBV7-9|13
CASLGTGLDGYTF
TGTGCCAGCTTAGGGACAGGGTTAGATGGCTACACCTTC
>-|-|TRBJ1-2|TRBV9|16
CASSARGTPGPYGYTF
TGTGCCAGCAGCGCACGAGGGACACCGGGACCCTATGGCTACACCTTC
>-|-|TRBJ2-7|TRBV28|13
CASSVGFKHEQYF
TGTGCCAGCAGTGTGGGATTCAAGCACGAGCAGTACTTC
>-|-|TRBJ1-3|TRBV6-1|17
CASSEAYRIASGNTIYF
TGTGCCAGCAGTGAAGCTTACCGTATAGCAAGTGGAAACACCATATATTTT
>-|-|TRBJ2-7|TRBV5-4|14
CASSLANGAYEQYF
TGTGCCAGCAGCTTGGCCAACGGGGCCTACGAGCAGTACTTC
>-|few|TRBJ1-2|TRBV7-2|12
CASSLQGYGYTF
TGTGCCAGCAGCTTACAGGGATATGGCTACACCTTC
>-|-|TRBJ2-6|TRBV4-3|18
CASSRNSAGTSGANVLTF
TGCGCCAGCAGCCGAAACTCGGCGGGTACCTCTGGGGCCAACGTCCTGACTTTC
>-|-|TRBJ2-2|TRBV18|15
CASSLIVADTGELFF
TGTGCCAGCTCACTTATTGTTGCGGACACCGGGGAGCTGTTTTTT
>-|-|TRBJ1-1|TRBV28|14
CASTIQQGIAEAFF
TGTGCCAGCACCATCCAACAGGGCATCGCTGAAGCTTTCTTT
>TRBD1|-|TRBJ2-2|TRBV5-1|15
CASSPRGQGGRELFF
TGCGCCAGCAGCCCGCGGGGACAGGGGGGCAGGGAGCTGTTTTTT
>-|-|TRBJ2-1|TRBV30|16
CAWSREGGPNYNEQFF
TGTGCCTGGAGCCGTGAGGGAGGCCCCAACTACAATGAGCAGTTCTTC
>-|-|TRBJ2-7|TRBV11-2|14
CASSPWGVGDEQYF
TGTGCCAGCAGCCCCTGGGGAGTAGGGGACGAGCAGTACTTC
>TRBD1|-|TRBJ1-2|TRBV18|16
CASSPYGTGVNYGYTF
TGTGCCAGCTCACCATACGGGACAGGGGTTAACTATGGCTACACCTTC
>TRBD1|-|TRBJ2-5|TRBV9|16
CASSVTNGQGGETQYF
TGTGCCAGCAGCGTCACGAACGGACAGGGTGGAGAGACCCAGTACTTC
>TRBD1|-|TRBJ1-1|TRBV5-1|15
CASSPHEGAGTEAFF
TGCGCCAGCAGCCCGCATGAGGGGGCAGGCACTGAAGCTTTCTTT
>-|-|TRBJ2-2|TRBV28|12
CASKTLTGELFF
TGTGCCAGCAAAACCCTCACCGGGGAGCTGTTTTTT
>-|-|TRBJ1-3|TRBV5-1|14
CASSLQGSGNTIYF
TGCGCCAGCAGCTTGCAAGGCTCTGGAAACACCATATATTTT
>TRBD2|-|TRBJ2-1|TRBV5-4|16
CASSSGTSRSYNEQFF
TGTGCCAGCAGCTCCGGGACTAGTCGCTCCTACAATGAGCAGTTCTTC
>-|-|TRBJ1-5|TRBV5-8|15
CASSWQGLSNQPQHF
TGTGCCAGCAGCTGGCAGGGGTTGAGCAATCAGCCCCAGCATTTT
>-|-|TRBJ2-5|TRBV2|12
CASGGARETQYF
TGTGCCAGCGGAGGAGCCAGAGAGACCCAGTACTTC
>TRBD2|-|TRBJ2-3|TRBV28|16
CASSPGLAGARDTQYF
TGTGCCAGCAGTCCAGGACTAGCGGGAGCAAGGGATACGCAGTATTTT
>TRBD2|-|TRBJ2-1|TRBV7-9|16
CASSLGREGFSNEQFF
TGTGCCAGCAGCTTGGGGCGGGAGGGCTTTTCCAATGAGCAGTTCTTC
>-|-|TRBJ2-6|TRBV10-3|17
CAISPGPTAGGANVLTF
TGTGCCATCAGCCCCGGGCCAACGGCGGGAGGGGCCAACGTCCTGACTTTC
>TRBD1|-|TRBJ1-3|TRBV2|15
CASSEEGAKGNTIYF
TGTGCCAGCAGTGAAGAGGGGGCAAAAGGAAACACCATATATTTT
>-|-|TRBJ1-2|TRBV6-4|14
CASRPDRTSYGYTF
TGTGCCAGCAGACCCGACAGGACTTCCTATGGCTACACCTTC
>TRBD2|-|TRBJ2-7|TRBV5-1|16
CASSLALVAGGYEQYF
TGCGCCAGCAGCTTGGCTCTGGTAGCGGGAGGCTACGAGCAGTACTTC
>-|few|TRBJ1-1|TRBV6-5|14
CASSYGGLNTEAFF
TGTGCCAGCAGTTACGGTGGTCTGAACACTGAAGCTTTCTTT
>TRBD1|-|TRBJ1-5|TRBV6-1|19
CASSGRRTGWARLGQPQHF
TGTGCCAGCAGTGGGCGACGGACAGGTTGGGCGAGACTCGGTCAGCCCCAGCATTTT
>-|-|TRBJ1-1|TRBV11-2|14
CASSLGGGSTEAFF
TGTGCCAGCAGCTTAGGTGGGGGCTCAACTGAAGCTTTCTTT
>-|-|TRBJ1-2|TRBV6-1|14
CASSPFGGFGGYTF
TGTGCCAGCAGTCCTTTCGGGGGATTTGGAGGCTACACCTTC
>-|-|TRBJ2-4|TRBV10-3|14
CAISAGPSQNIQYF
TGTGCCATCAGTGCGGGGCCCTCACAAAACATTCAGTACTTC